These 27 T cell receptor beta chains were all obtained from the same sample, sequenced in a study of CD8+ T cells in alopecia areata. Treatment here: oral pan-JAK inhibitor, 5-10 mg twice daily. Extracted RNA was reverse transcribed, and the resulting cDNA served as sequencing template. Sequenced by immunoSEQ multiplex PCR; TCRdb stores in-frame clones only, minus some. The sample consists of a few hundred thousand clones, under 40% of them appearing once. Here the sequenced sample was CD4+ T cells sorted from blood, taken between weeks 30 and 35, from a patient treated with tofacitinib. All receptors come from a human donor with alopecia areata.

The chain links TRBV20-1 to TRBJ2-3, with D perhaps matching TRBD2 (5 bases). Germline V gene sequence: CDR1 DFQATT, CDR2 SNEGSKA (reference sequence). CDR3 size: 11 residues. V lost 8 bases to trimming and J lost 1 base, with 7 bases between them. CDR3 coding DNA: TGCAGTCAGAGGGGCACAGATACGCAGTATTTT. Protein sequence: CSQRGTDTQYF.

This clone was observed a handful of times. V usage is TRBV25-1 and J usage is TRBJ2-7; 12 bases line up with TRBD1. V shed 3 bases and J 6 bases; nucleotides not matched to a gene: 6. Germline lookup yields CDR1 MGHDK and CDR2 SYGVNS. This CDR3 spans 15 amino acids. This chain's CDR3 is CASSEGQGALTEQYF. The CDR3 DNA follows: TGTGCCAGCAGTGAGGGACAGGGGGCGCTTACCGAGCAGTACTTC.

This chain connects TRBV27 to TRBJ2-1; D might be TRBD1 or TRBD2, each matching 7 bases. This CDR3 region has 13 residues. The V end was cut by 4 bases, the J end by 14 bases, with 18 bases between. Germline-derived CDR1 and CDR2 are MNHEY and SMNVEV (reference sequence). The CDR3 sequence is CASSSRQGGGEFF. CDR3 bases: TGTGCCAGCAGTTCCCGACAGGGAGGGGGGGAGTTCTTC.

V usage is TRBV14 and J usage is TRBJ2-1; 7 bases are a match to TRBD2. CDR1 and CDR2 from the germline V gene are SGHDN and FVKESK. V trimming: 3 bases; J trimming: 0 bases; junction bases outside the gene matches: 5. This CDR3 contains 16 residues. Here the CDR3 reads CASSHWAGVSYNEQFF. CDR3 DNA sequence: TGTGCCAGCAGCCATTGGGCGGGAGTCTCCTACAATGAGCAGTTCTTC.

The CDR3, as DNA: TGTGCCAGCAGTTACGGGGGACATAACTATGGCTACACCTTC. The encoded protein is CASSYGGHNYGYTF. The chain has TRBV6-6 and TRBJ1-2, with D possibly matching TRBD1 (6 bases). This CDR3 has 14 amino acids. Germline lookup yields CDR1 MNHNY and CDR2 SVGAGI (reference sequence). Deletions cut 2 bases from V and 1 base from J, with 8 bases between.

The chain recombines TRBV7-3 with TRBJ2-1; D not resolved. This CDR3 has 16 residues. Germline V CDR1 and CDR2: SGHTA, FQGTGA. V was pared by 5 bases and J by 7 bases, with 21 bases between. The CDR3 region is CASSPTVDWGRNEQFF. CDR3 nucleotides: TGTGCCAGCAGCCCCACGGTGGATTGGGGTCGGAATGAGCAGTTCTTC.

This clone was recorded a few times. V gene TRBV29-1 combines with J gene TRBJ2-3, with 9 bases identical to TRBD2. Germline V gives CDR1 SQVTM, CDR2 ANQGSEA. The trim removed 4 bases at V and 0 bases at J, leaving 11 bases unmatched. The CDR3 is 17 residues long. In DNA, the CDR3 is TGCAGCGTTGCGAGGAGGGGTCTAGCGGGGAGCACAGATACGCAGTATTTT. Its translation: CSVARRGLAGSTDTQYF.

The chain uses TRBV30 and TRBJ2-1; 8 positions match TRBD1. V shed 0 bases and J 8 bases; nucleotides not matched to a gene: 9. The CDR3 sequence is 15 residues long. The germline CDR1 and CDR2 sequences are GTSNPN and SVGIG (reference sequence). The CDR3 here is CAWSVGTGQGDEQFF. CDR3 sequence (DNA): TGTGCCTGGAGTGTGGGGACAGGCCAGGGGGATGAGCAGTTCTTC.

In this sample, this clone turned up once. The chain couples TRBV5-1 to TRBJ2-7, with 9 bases lining up with TRBD2. CDR3 length: 16 amino acids. After removal of 2 bases from V and 2 bases from J, the junction contained 8 bases not matched to a gene. Per the germline V gene, CDR1 is SGHRS and CDR2 is YFSETQ. The CDR3 loop is CASSFQTSGLAYEQYF. As DNA, the CDR3 is TGCGCCAGCAGCTTTCAAACTAGCGGGTTAGCCTACGAGCAGTACTTC.

The chain carries TRBV19 and TRBJ1-2; 7 positions agree with TRBD1. The CDR3 runs to 14 residues. Germline V lookup: CDR1 LNHDA, CDR2 SQIVND (reference sequence). V lost 6 bases to trimming and J lost 2 bases; unmatched junction nucleotides: 6. The DNA of the CDR3 is TGTGCCAGTAGGGAGGCGGGACAGAACTATGGCTACACCTTC. It is translated as CASREAGQNYGYTF.

This clone has a handful of counts. The DNA for the CDR3 is TGTGCCAGCAGTACGGACCGGAGCTCCTACGAGCAGTACTTC. As protein: CASSTDRSSYEQYF. The V call is TRBV6-5, the J call TRBJ2-7; D not resolved. The CDR3 runs 14 residues. CDR1 is MNHEY and CDR2 is SVGAGI in the germline V gene. V was pared by 5 bases and J by 0 bases, with 11 bases between.

The chain joins TRBV30 to TRBJ1-1; 8 bases agree with TRBD1. CDR1 is GTSNPN and CDR2 is SVGIG in the germline V gene (reference sequence). This CDR3 has 13 amino acids. V lost 2 bases to trimming and J lost 4 bases; unmatched junction nucleotides: 3. The DNA of the CDR3 is TGTGCCTGGAGTCCCAGGGGGCCCACTGAAGCTTTCTTT. Protein product: CAWSPRGPTEAFF.

CDR3 nucleotides: TGTGCCAGCACCAAACTGAGCTCTGGGGCCAACGTCCTGACTTTC. Translating gives CASTKLSSGANVLTF. This sequence joins TRBV6-5 and TRBJ2-6; D ambiguous. CDR3 length equals 15 residues. With 7 bases removed from V and 0 bases from J, the gap between germline ends came to 10 bases. CDR1 and CDR2 (germline): MNHEY, SVGAGI.

This chain links TRBV7-2 with TRBJ1-4, with D perhaps TRBD1 (6 bases). The V gene lost 2 bases and the J gene lost 7 bases, with 14 bases spanning the gap. CDR3 size: 15 residues. CDR1 SGHTA and CDR2 FQGNSA come from the germline V gene. This CDR3 reads CASSLPTGWGEKLFF. DNA for the CDR3: TGTGCCAGCAGCTTACCCACAGGGTGGGGTGAAAAACTGTTTTTT.

This clone was seen only a few times. The gene calls are TRBV2 and TRBJ2-7; 8 positions match TRBD1. CDR1 is SNHLY, CDR2 FYNNEI, per germline. The V segment lost 5 bases and the J segment 0 bases; nucleotides outside the gene matches: 3. CDR3 length equals 14 residues. Written as DNA, the CDR3 is TGTGCCAGCAGTTGGACAGGGAGCTCCTACGAGCAGTACTTC. Translation gives CASSWTGSSYEQYF.

This clone was seen ten or more times. J is TRBJ1-2 and V is TRBV29-1, with TRBD1 matching over 9 bases. Germline trimming cut 6 bases from V and 4 bases from J; bases unmatched to any gene: 6. Germline CDR1 reads SQVTM; CDR2 reads ANQGSEA. There are 13 residues in the CDR3. DNA of the CDR3: TGCAGCGTGAGACAGGGGGGGAGCTATGGCTACACCTTC. It translates to CSVRQGGSYGYTF.

This clone came up many times. The V gene is TRBV6-4, the J gene TRBJ2-1; 10 bases map to TRBD2. CDR1 MRHNA and CDR2 SNTAGT come from the germline V gene. The junction had 0 bases not matched to a gene; V was cut back by 0 bases and J by 4 bases. The CDR3 spans 15 residues. The CDR3 here is CASSDSAGGYNEQFF. The CDR3 DNA is TGTGCCAGCAGTGACTCAGCGGGGGGGTACAATGAGCAGTTCTTC.

V is TRBV2 and J is TRBJ1-5; 7 bases are shared with TRBD1. Trimming at V came to 2 bases and at J to 9 bases, leaving 16 bases not matched to a gene. The CDR3 sequence is 17 residues long. Germline CDR1 SNHLY, CDR2 FYNNEI. CDR3 residues: CASSEPRTGDYPGPQHF. The CDR3 DNA reads TGTGCCAGCAGTGAACCCCGGACAGGAGACTACCCAGGGCCCCAGCATTTT.

This clone occurred a few times. Written as DNA, the CDR3 is TGTGCCAGCAGCCCGGCGGATAGCGGGAACAATGAGCAGTTCTTC. Protein sequence: CASSPADSGNNEQFF. This sequence joins TRBV7-3 and TRBJ2-1, with TRBD2 matching 8 bases. The CDR3 has 15 residues. Germline values: CDR1 SGHTA, CDR2 FQGTGA. V lost 5 bases, J lost 5 bases, and 8 bases stayed unmatched. Using reference TRBV7-3 and TRBJ2-1 for the parts outside the CDR3, the full variable domain is GAGVSQTPSNKVTEKGKYVELRCDPISGHTALYWYRQSLGQGPEFLIYFQGTGAADDSGLPNDRFFAVRPEGSVSTLKIQRTERGDSAVYLCASSPADSGNNEQFFGPGTRLTVL.

This clone has more than one count but fewer than ten. V usage is TRBV27 and J usage is TRBJ2-3; D is possibly TRBD1 (6 bases). The germline V and J ends were trimmed by 3 bases and 9 bases, with 16 bases remaining between them. Germline CDR1 MNHEY, CDR2 SMNVEV (reference sequence). This CDR3 contains 14 residues. CDR3 in DNA: TGTGCCAGCAGTTTGGGACAAGCCATTGGGACGCAGTATTTT. Translated, it gives CASSLGQAIGTQYF.

This clone was detected once. The chain has TRBV5-1 and TRBJ2-3; D unclear. The CDR3 covers 14 residues. With 2 bases removed from V and 1 base from J, the gap between germline ends came to 8 bases. CDR1 SGHRS and CDR2 YFSETQ come from the germline V gene. In DNA form, the CDR3 reads TGCGCCAGCAGCTTCCGGCTAGGCACAGATACGCAGTATTTT. It is translated as CASSFRLGTDTQYF. The full variable domain, with the rest looked up from reference TRBV5-1 and TRBJ2-3, is KAGVTQTPRYLIKTRGQQVTLSCSPISGHRSVSWYQQTPGQGLQFLFEYFSETQRNKGNFPGRFSGRQFSNSRSEMNVSTLELGDSALYLCASSFRLGTDTQYFGPGTRLTVL.

The chain couples TRBV7-2 to TRBJ1-2; D remains unclear. Germline values: CDR1 SGHTA, CDR2 FQGNSA. V dropped 5 bases and J dropped 4 bases, with 17 bases sitting between them. This CDR3 region has 15 residues. The CDR3 loop reads CASSIGQSAGYGYTF. CDR3 nucleotide sequence: TGTGCCAGCAGCATAGGTCAGAGTGCGGGCTATGGCTACACCTTC.

V usage is TRBV29-1 and J usage is TRBJ1-2; 7 bases align to TRBD1. V dropped 6 bases and J dropped 8; count of bases not matched to a gene: 12. The germline gives CDR1 SQVTM, CDR2 ANQGSEA. The CDR3 length is 13 residues. CDR3 coding DNA: TGCAGCGTCACCACGACAGGGAATGTCGGCTACACCTTC. It specifies CSVTTTGNVGYTF. Full variable domain (remainder filled in from reference TRBV29-1 and TRBJ1-2): SAVISQKPSRDICQRGTSLTIQCQVDSQVTMMFWYRQQPGQSLTLIATANQGSEATYESGFVIDKFPISRPNLTFSTLTVSNMSPEDSSIYLCSVTTTGNVGYTFGSGTRLTVV.

V is TRBV30 and J is TRBJ2-2, with no clear D. Germline V lookup: CDR1 GTSNPN, CDR2 SVGIG (reference sequence). V was shortened by 0 bases and J by 7 bases, with 9 bases between the two germline ends. The CDR3 sequence is 13 residues long. The CDR3 coding sequence is TGTGCCTGGAGTGTACTTAGGGTCGGGGAGCTGTTTTTT. Translating gives CAWSVLRVGELFF.

The chain is built from TRBV9 and TRBJ2-2, with 9 nucleotides matching TRBD1. This CDR3 contains 18 residues. Germline CDR1 reads SGDLS; CDR2 reads YYNGEE. Losses at the gene ends were 3 bases for V and 5 bases for J; bases not matched to a gene: 14. The CDR3 DNA sequence: TGTGCCAGCAGCGCTCGACCATCCGGGACAGGGCCTACCGGGGAGCTGTTTTTT. Its translation: CASSARPSGTGPTGELFF.

A few counts support this clone. Other DNA sequences of this sample code for an identical CDR3. The J gene is TRBJ2-1, the V gene TRBV5-1; 12 nucleotides agree with TRBD2. V lost 0 bases, J lost 6 bases, and 1 base stayed unmatched. Germline V gene lookup returns CDR1 SGHRS and CDR2 YFSETQ. The CDR3 runs 15 residues. The CDR3: CASSLVTSGSNEQFF. In DNA, the CDR3 is TGCGCCAGCAGCTTGGTGACTAGCGGGAGCAATGAGCAGTTCTTC.

This clone was seen more than once but under ten times. The V and J genes are TRBV7-9 and TRBJ1-4; tentatively, D is TRBD1 (5 bases). CDR3 length: 13 amino acids. The V gene lost 11 bases and the J gene lost 7 bases, with 17 bases spanning the gap. Looked up from germline, CDR1 is SEHNR and CDR2 is FQNEAQ (reference sequence). CDR3 amino acids: CAGREGRGEKLFF. In nucleotides, the CDR3 is TGTGCCGGACGAGAGGGGAGAGGTGAAAAACTGTTTTTT.